A selection of T cell receptor beta chains follows, all from one sample in a study of T cells in Graves' hyperthyroidism and ophthalmopathy. TCRdb redid the calling of the multiplex PCR reads with MiXCR, one entry per CDR3 protein. The table records hundreds of thousands of distinct CDR3 sequences, 35% of them present only once. Source material: blood. These receptors all come from a woman aged 40 to 49 with Graves' hyperthyroidism. Each CDR3 is given with its conserved first and last residue. D genes are given only for firm matches. Not all rows give a size; the values are once, few, many and, for expanded clones, a class.

>TRBJ1-4|few|TRBV7-3|TRBD1
TGTGCCAGCTCACCACAGGGGGATGAAAAACTGTTTTTT
CASSPQGDEKLFF
>TRBJ1-2|many|TRBV20-1|TRBD1
TGCAGTGCTAGGGGAATGACAGGGGCCTCGAGTGGCTACACCTTC
CSARGMTGASSGYTF
>TRBJ2-5|few|TRBV5-1|.
TGCGCCAGCACCGGAACCCAGGGGAAGACCCAGTACTTC
CASTGTQGKTQYF
>TRBJ2-2|.|TRBV11-2|.
TGTGCCTGGATGCCGGGGGCCGGGGAGCTGTTTTTT
CAWMPGAGELFF
>TRBJ1-1|many|TRBV20-1|TRBD1
TGCAGTGCTGATGGAGACAGGGTGTCCCCCGAAGCTTTCTTT
CSADGDRVSPEAFF
>TRBJ1-1|many|TRBV5-1|TRBD1
TGCGCCAGCAGCTTGGAAGGGGGCGGACGTACTGAAGCTTTCTTT
CASSLEGGGRTEAFF
>TRBJ2-7|many|TRBV9|.
TGTGCCAGCAGCGTAGGTGGAGGGGACTACGAGCAGTACTTC
CASSVGGGDYEQYF
>TRBJ1-5|few|TRBV4-2|.
TGTGCCAGCAGCCAAGATGGAAAGGGTGGACAGCCCCAGCATTTT
CASSQDGKGGQPQHF
>TRBJ2-6|many|TRBV4-3|.
TGCGCCAGCAGCCAAGACACTTTTTCTGGGGCCAACGTCCTGACTTTC
CASSQDTFSGANVLTF
>TRBJ2-7|many|TRBV19|TRBD1
TGTGCCAGTAGTAGGGACAGGTACTACGAGCAGTACTTC
CASSRDRYYEQYF
>TRBJ1-1|.|TRBV10-3|.
TGTGCCATCAGTGATCCCGGACTGAGAAACACTGAAGCTTTCTTT
CAISDPGLRNTEAFF
>TRBJ2-2|few|TRBV7-2|.
TGTGCCAGCAGCTTCAATGACGGCGTGGCCACCGGGGAGCTGTTTTTT
CASSFNDGVATGELFF
>TRBJ1-2|few|TRBV19|.
TGTGCCAGTTGGGAAAAAGGGACGGCCTATGGCTACACCTTC
CASWEKGTAYGYTF
>TRBJ2-5|few|TRBV7-3|.
TGTGCCAGCAGCCCCCTAGGGGCCAGGGAGACCCAGTACTTC
CASSPLGARETQYF
>TRBJ1-2|.|TRBV25-1|.
TGTGCCAGCAGCCAAGATATACGGGGGGCTAACTATGGCTACACCTTC
CASSQDIRGANYGYTF
>TRBJ1-2|many|TRBV15|.
TGTGCCACCAGCAGAGGTAGTGGGAATGGCTACACCTTC
CATSRGSGNGYTF
>TRBJ2-6|many|TRBV9|.
TGTGCCAGCAGCGTAATGGGTGGGGCCAACGTCCTGACTTTC
CASSVMGGANVLTF
>TRBJ2-7|few|TRBV20-1|TRBD2
TGCAGTGCTAGAGATTTTACGCTAGCGGGGGCCCTCGAGCAGTACTTC
CSARDFTLAGALEQYF
>TRBJ1-4|many|TRBV12-3/TRBV12-4|TRBD1
TGTGCCAGCGTACAGGGGGCACGAGAAAAACTGTTTTTT
CASVQGAREKLFF
>TRBJ1-1|many|TRBV6-6|.
TGTGCCAGCAGTTACCCGAGGTCTGCAGATATGAACACTGAAGCTTTCTTT
CASSYPRSADMNTEAFF
>TRBJ1-3|.|TRBV3-1|TRBD1
TGTGCCAGCTCGCCTCAAACACAGGGGGGAAACACCATATATTTT
CASSPQTQGGNTIYF
>TRBJ1-1|few|TRBV9|.
TGTGCCAGCAGCCTCAACCGGGAAGAAGCTTTCTTT
CASSLNREEAFF
>TRBJ1-2|few|TRBV7-2|.
TGCGCCAGCAGCCAAACCCCCCTGACAGCCGTCGACTATGGCTACACCTTC
CASSQTPLTAVDYGYTF
>TRBJ2-7|.|TRBV4-3|.
TGCGCCAGCAGCCTAGAAGGTGGGGGCGCATACGAGCGGTACTTC
CASSLEGGGAYERYF
>TRBJ1-1|few|TRBV20-1|.
TGCAGTGCTGACGACGGAGGGGGAAAGAGGGGAGGGACTGAAGCTTTCTTT
CSADDGGGKRGGTEAFF
>TRBJ1-6|few|TRBV7-8|TRBD1
TGTGCCAGCAGTTTTTGGACAGGGCGCAATTCACCCCTCCACTTT
CASSFWTGRNSPLHF
>TRBJ2-7|many|TRBV6-6|.
TGTGCCAGCAGTTTGGACACCTCCTACGAGCAGTACTTC
CASSLDTSYEQYF
>TRBJ2-5|many|TRBV9|.
TGTGCCAGCAGCGTAGCGGGGTTGAGCGCTTACCAAGAGACCCAGTACTTC
CASSVAGLSAYQETQYF
>TRBJ2-7|few|TRBV4-2|.
TGTGCCAGCACCGAAGGGACGACCTACGAGCAGTACTTC
CASTEGTTYEQYF
>TRBJ1-1|many|TRBV19|.
TGTGCCAGTAGTTTAGTCCTTACCACTGAAGCTTTCTTT
CASSLVLTTEAFF
>TRBJ2-7|.|TRBV19|.
TGTGCCAGTAGCGCCGTGGGGCAGGTGGGTTCCTACGAGCAGTACTTC
CASSAVGQVGSYEQYF
>TRBJ2-2|.|TRBV6-1|TRBD2
TGTGCCAGCAGTCCCCTTAGCGGGGGGGCCGGGGAGCTGTTTTTT
CASSPLSGGAGELFF
>TRBJ2-2|.|TRBV7-9|.
TGTGCCAGCAGCTTGGAACTGGGACACGACACCGGGGAGCTGTTTTTT
CASSLELGHDTGELFF
>TRBJ2-7|.|TRBV20-1|.
TGCAGTGCTAGATGGGGCTCCAAAACTTCCTACGAGCAGTACTTC
CSARWGSKTSYEQYF
>TRBJ1-6|.|TRBV4-1|TRBD1
TGCGCCAGCAGCCAAGAAACACAGGGGTTAGTGCATTCACCCCTCCACTTT
CASSQETQGLVHSPLHF
>TRBJ2-7|.|TRBV7-2|TRBD2
TGTGCCAGCAGTTACGGGCTAGCGGAGATCTACGAGCAGTACTTC
CASSYGLAEIYEQYF
>TRBJ1-2|once|TRBV25-1|TRBD1
TGTGCCAGCAGTCCCGACAGGGCTCAAGGCTACACCTTC
CASSPDRAQGYTF